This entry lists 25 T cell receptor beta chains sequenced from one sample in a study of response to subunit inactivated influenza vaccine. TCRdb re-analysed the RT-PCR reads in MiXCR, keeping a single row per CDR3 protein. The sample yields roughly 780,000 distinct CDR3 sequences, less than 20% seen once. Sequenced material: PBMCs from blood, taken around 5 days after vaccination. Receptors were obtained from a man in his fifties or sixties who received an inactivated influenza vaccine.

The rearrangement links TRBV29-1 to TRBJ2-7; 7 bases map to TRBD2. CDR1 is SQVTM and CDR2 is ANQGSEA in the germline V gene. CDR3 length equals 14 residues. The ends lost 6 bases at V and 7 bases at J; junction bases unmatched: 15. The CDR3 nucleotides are TGCAGCGTGGTCGGGGGGACGGGAGTAAGAGAGCAGTACTTC. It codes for CSVVGGTGVREQYF.

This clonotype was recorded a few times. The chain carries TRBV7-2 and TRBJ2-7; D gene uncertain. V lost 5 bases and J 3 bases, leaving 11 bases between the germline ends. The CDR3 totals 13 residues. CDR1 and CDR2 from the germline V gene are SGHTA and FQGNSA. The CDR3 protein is CASSPRAFYEQYF. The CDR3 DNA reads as TGTGCCAGCAGCCCTAGGGCTTTCTACGAGCAGTACTTC.

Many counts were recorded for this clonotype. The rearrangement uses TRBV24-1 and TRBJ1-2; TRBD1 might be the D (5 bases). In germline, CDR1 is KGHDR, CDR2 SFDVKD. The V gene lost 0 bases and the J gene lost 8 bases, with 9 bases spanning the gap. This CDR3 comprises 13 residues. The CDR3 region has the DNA TGTGCCACCAGTGATTTGAGGGGAGGAGGCTACACCTTC. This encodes CATSDLRGGGYTF.

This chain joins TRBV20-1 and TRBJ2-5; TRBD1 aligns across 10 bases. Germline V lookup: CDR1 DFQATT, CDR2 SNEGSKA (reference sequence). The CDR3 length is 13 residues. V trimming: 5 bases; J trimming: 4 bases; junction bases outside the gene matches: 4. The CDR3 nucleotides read TGCAGTGCTGACAGGGGGCGCCCAGAGACCCAGTACTTC. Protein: CSADRGRPETQYF.

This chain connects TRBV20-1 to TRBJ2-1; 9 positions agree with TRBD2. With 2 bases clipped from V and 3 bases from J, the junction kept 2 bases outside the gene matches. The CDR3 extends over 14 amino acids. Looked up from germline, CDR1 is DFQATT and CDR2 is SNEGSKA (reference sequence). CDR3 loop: CSARQREVYNEQFF. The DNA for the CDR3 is TGCAGTGCTAGACAGCGGGAGGTCTACAATGAGCAGTTCTTC.

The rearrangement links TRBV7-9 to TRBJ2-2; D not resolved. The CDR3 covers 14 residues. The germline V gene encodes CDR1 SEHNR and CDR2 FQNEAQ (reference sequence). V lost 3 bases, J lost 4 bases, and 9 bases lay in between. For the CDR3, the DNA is TGTGCCAGCAGCTTGATAGAGTCCACCGGGGAGCTGTTTTTT. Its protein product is CASSLIESTGELFF.

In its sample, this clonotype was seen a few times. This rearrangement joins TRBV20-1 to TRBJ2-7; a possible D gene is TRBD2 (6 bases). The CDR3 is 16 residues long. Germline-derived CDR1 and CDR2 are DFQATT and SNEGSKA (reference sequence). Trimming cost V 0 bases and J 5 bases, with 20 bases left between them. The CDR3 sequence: CSARDLNGRVLDEQYF. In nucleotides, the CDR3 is TGCAGTGCTAGAGATCTCAACGGGAGAGTTCTTGACGAGCAGTACTTC.

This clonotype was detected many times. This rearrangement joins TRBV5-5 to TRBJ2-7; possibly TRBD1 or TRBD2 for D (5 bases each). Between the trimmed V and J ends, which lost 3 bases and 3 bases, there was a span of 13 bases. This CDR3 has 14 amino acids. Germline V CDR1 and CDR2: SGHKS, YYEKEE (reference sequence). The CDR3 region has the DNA TGTGCCAGCAGCTCCCGGGACGGGTACTACGAGCAGTACTTC. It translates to CASSSRDGYYEQYF.

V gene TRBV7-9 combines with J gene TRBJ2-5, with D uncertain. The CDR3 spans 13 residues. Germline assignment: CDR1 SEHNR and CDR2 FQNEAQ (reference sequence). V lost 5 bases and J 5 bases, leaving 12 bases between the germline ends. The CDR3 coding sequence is TGTGCCAGCAGCAAGGACGGGCTGGAGACCCAGTACTTC. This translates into CASSKDGLETQYF.

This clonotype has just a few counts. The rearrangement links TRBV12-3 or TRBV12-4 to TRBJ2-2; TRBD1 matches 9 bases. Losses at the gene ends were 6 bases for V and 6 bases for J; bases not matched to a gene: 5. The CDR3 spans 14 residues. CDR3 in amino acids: CASRTGGAPGELFF. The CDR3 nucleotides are TGTGCCAGCAGAACAGGGGGCGCCCCCGGGGAGCTGTTTTTT.

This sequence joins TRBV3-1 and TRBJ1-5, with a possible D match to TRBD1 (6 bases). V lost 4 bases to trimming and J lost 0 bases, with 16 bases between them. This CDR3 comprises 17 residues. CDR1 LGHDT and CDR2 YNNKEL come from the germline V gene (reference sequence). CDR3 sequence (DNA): TGTGCCAGCAGCCCGTCGGGGGGCGGGTATAGCAATCAGCCCCAGCATTTT. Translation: CASSPSGGGYSNQPQHF. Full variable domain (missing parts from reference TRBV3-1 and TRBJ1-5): DTAVSQTPKYLVTQMGNDKSIKCEQNLGHDTMYWYKQDSKKFLKIMFSYNNKELIINETVPNRFSPKSPDKAHLNLHINSLELGDSAVYFCASSPSGGGYSNQPQHFGDGTRLSIL.

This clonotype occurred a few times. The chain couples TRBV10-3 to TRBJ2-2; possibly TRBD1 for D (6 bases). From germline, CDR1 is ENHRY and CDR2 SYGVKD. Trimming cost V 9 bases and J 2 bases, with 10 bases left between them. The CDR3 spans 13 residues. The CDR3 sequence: CAMGTPNTGELFF. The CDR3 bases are TGTGCCATGGGGACACCAAACACCGGGGAGCTGTTTTTT.

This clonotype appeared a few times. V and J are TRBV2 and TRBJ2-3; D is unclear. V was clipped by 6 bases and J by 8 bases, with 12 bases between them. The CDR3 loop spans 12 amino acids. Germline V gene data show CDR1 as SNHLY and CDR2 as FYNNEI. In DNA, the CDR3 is TGTGCCAGCAGCATCCTAGTATTTACGCAGTATTTT. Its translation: CASSILVFTQYF.

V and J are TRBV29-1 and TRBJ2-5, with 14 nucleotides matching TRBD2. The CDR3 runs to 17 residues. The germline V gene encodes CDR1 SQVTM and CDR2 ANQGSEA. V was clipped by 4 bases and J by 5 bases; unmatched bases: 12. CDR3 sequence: CSVVIGLAGGIGETQYF. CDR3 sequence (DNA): TGCAGCGTTGTTATAGGACTAGCGGGGGGAATCGGGGAGACCCAGTACTTC. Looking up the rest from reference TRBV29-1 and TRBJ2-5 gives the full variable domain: SAVISQKPSRDICQRGTSLTIQCQVDSQVTMMFWYRQQPGQSLTLIATANQGSEATYESGFVIDKFPISRPNLTFSTLTVSNMSPEDSSIYLCSVVIGLAGGIGETQYFGPGTRLLVL.

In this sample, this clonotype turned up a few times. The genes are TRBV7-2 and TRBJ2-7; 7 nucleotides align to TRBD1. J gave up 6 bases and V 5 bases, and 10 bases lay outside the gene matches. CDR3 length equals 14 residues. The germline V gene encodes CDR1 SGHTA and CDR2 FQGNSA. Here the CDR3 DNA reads TGTGCCAGCAGCACCCGACAGGGTGGAGGCGAGCAGTACTTC. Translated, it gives CASSTRQGGGEQYF. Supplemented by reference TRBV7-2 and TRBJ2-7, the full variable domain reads GAGVSQSPSNKVTEKGKDVELRCDPISGHTALYWYRQSLGQGLEFLIYFQGNSAPDKSGLPSDRFSAERTGGSVSTLTIQRTQQEDSAVYLCASSTRQGGGEQYFGPGTRLTVT.

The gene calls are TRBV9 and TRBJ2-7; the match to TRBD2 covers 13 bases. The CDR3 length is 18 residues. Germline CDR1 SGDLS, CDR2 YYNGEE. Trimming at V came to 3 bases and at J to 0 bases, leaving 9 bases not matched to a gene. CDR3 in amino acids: CASSAGWGLAGRSYEQYF. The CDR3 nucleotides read TGTGCCAGCAGCGCCGGTTGGGGACTAGCGGGACGCTCCTACGAGCAGTACTTC.

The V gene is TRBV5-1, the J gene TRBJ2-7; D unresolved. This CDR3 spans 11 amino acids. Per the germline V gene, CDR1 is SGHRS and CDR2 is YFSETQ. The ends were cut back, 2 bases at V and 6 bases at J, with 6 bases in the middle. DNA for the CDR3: TGCGCCAGCAGCTTCATGTCCGAGCAGTACTTC. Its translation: CASSFMSEQYF.

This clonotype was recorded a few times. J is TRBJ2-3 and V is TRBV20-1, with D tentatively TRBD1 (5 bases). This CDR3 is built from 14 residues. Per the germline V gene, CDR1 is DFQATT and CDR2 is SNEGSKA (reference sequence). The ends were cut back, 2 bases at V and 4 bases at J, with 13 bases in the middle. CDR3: CSARTSRGADTQYF. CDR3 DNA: TGCAGTGCTAGAACGTCAAGGGGCGCAGATACGCAGTATTTT.

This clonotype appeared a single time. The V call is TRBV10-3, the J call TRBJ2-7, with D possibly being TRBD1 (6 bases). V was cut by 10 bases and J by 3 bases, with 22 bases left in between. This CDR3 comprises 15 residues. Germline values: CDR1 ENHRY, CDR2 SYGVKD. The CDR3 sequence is CATRGADRSLYEQYF. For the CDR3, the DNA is TGTGCCACCCGAGGGGCGGACAGAAGCCTCTACGAGCAGTACTTC.

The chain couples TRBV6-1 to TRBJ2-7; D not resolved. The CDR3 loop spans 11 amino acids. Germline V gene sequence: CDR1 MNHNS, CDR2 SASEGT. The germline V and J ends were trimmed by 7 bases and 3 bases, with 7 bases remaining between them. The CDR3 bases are TGTGCCAGCAATACTAACTACGAGCAGTACTTC. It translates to CASNTNYEQYF.

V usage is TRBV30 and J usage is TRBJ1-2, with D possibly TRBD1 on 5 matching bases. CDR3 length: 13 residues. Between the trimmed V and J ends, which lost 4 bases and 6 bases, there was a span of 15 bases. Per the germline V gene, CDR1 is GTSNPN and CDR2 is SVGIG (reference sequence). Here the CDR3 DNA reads TGTGCCTGGACCCGGGGACTCAGGAATGGCTACACCTTC. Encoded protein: CAWTRGLRNGYTF.

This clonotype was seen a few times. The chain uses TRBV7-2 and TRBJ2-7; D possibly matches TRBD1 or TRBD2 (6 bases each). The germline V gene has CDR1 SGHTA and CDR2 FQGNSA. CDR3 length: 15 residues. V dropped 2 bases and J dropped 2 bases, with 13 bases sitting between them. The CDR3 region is CASSLYRGPAYEQYF. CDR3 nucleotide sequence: TGTGCCAGCAGCTTATACCGGGGGCCGGCCTACGAGCAGTACTTC.

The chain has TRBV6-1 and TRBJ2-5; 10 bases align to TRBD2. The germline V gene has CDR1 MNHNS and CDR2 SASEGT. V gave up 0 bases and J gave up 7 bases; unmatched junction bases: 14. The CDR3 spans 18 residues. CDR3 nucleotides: TGTGCCAGCAGTGAAGCGCTAGGGACTAGCGCAGCCGGGGGGACCCAGTACTTC. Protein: CASSEALGTSAAGGTQYF.

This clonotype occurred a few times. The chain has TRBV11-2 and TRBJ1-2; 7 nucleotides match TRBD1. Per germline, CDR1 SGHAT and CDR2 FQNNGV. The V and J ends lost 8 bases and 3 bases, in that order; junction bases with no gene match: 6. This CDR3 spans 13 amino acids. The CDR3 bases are TGTGCCAGCGCCGACAGGGCAGACTATGGCTACACCTTC. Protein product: CASADRADYGYTF.

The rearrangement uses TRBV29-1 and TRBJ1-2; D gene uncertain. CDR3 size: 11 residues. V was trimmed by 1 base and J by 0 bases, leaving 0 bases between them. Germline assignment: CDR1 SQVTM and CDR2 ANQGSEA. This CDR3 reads CSVEANYGYTF. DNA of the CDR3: TGCAGCGTTGAAGCTAACTATGGCTACACCTTC.